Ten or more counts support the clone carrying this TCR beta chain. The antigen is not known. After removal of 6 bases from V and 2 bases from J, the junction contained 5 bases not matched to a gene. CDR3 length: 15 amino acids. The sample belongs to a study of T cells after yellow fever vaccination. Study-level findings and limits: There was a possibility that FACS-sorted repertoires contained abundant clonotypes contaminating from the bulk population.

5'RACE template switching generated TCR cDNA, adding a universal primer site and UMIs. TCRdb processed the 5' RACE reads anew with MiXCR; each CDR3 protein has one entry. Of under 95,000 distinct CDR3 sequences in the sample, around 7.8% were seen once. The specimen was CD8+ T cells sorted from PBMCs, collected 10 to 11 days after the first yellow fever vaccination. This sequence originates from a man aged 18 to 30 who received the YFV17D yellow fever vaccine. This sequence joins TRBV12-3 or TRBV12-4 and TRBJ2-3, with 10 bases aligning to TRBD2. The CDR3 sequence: CASRLAGAPTDTQYF. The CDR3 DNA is TGTGCCAGCAGGCTAGCGGGGGCCCCCACAGATACGCAGTATTTT.